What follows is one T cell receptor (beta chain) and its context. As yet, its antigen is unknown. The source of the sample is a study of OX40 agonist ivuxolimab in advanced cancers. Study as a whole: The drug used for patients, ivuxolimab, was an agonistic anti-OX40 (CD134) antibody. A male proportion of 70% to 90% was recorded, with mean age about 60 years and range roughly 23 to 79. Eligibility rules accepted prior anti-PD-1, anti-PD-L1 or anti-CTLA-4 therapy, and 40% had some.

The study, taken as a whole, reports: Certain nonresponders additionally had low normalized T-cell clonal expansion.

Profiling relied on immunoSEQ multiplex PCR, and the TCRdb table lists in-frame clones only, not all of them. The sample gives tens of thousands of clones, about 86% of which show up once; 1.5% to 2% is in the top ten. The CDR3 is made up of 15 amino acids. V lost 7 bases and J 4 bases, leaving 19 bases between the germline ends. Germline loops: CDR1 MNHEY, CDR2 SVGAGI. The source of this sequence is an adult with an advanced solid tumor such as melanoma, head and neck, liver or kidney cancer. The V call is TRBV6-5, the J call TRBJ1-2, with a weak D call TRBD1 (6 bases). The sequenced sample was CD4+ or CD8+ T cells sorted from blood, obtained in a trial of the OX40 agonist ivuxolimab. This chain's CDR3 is CASISRQQGPYGYTF. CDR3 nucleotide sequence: TGTGCCAGCATATCTCGGCAACAGGGACCCTATGGCTACACCTTC.